Below are 16 T cell receptor beta chains sequenced from a single sample in a study of OX40 agonist ivuxolimab in advanced cancers. TCRdb's table, derived via immunoSEQ multiplex PCR, lists solely in-frame clones and lacks some. This sample has under 50,000 clones, with nearly 80% found just once. The sequences come from CD4+ or CD8+ T cells sorted from blood, collected in a trial of the OX40 agonist ivuxolimab. The receptors were gathered from an adult with an advanced solid tumor such as melanoma, head and neck, liver or kidney cancer.

There are a few counts of this clone. The V call is TRBV5-1, the J call TRBJ2-3; no clear D. Germline CDR1 SGHRS, CDR2 YFSETQ. Between the trimmed V and J ends, which lost 2 bases and 0 bases, there was a span of 7 bases. The CDR3 consists of 14 residues. Written as DNA, the CDR3 is TGCGCCAGCAGCTTCCTATTGAGCACAGATACGCAGTATTTT. It codes for CASSFLLSTDTQYF.

This clone was found a few times. The chain employs TRBV20-1 and TRBJ2-7, with D perhaps TRBD2 (5 bases). CDR3 length: 11 residues. With 3 bases removed from V and 6 bases from J, the gap between germline ends came to 9 bases. Germline V gives CDR1 DFQATT, CDR2 SNEGSKA (reference sequence). Here the CDR3 reads CSARFSAEQYF. The CDR3 bases are TGCAGTGCTAGGTTTAGCGCCGAGCAGTACTTC.

This clone appeared once. CDR3 nucleotide sequence: TGCGCCAGCAGCTTGGGACCACAGGGTTCGGGCACCGGGGAGCTGTTTTTT. Encoded protein: CASSLGPQGSGTGELFF. V usage is TRBV5-1 and J usage is TRBJ2-2; tentatively, D is TRBD1 (6 bases). The CDR3 consists of 17 residues. Germline V gene data show CDR1 as SGHRS and CDR2 as YFSETQ. The germline V and J ends were trimmed by 0 bases and 4 bases, with 16 bases remaining between them.

This chain joins TRBV28 and TRBJ2-7; 11 bases match TRBD1. The CDR3 is 15 residues long. Trimming removed 3 bases from V and 3 bases from J; junction bases left unmatched: 4. The germline V gene has CDR1 MDHEN and CDR2 SYDVKM. The CDR3 is CASSFTGTGGYEQYF. The CDR3, as DNA: TGTGCCAGCAGTTTCACCGGGACAGGGGGCTACGAGCAGTACTTC.

The rearrangement uses TRBV7-2 and TRBJ1-5, with no clear D. Germline V gene lookup returns CDR1 SGHTA and CDR2 FQGNSA. Deletions cut 5 bases from V and 4 bases from J, with 9 bases between. This CDR3 is built from 13 residues. The CDR3 DNA sequence: TGTGCCAGCAGCCGGGAGGTAAATCAGCCCCAGCATTTT. This codes for CASSREVNQPQHF.

J is TRBJ1-1 and V is TRBV7-6, with D unclear. From germline, CDR1 is SGHVS and CDR2 FNYEAQ. V was trimmed by 1 base and J by 1 base, leaving 4 bases between them. The CDR3 is 13 amino acids. The CDR3 DNA is TGTGCCAGCAGCTTAGACGAGAACACTGAAGCTTTCTTT. Its translation: CASSLDENTEAFF.

The CDR3 DNA reads as TGTGCCAGCAGCTTGTTAGACATTTATAGCAATCAGCCCCAGCATTTT. Translated, it gives CASSLLDIYSNQPQHF. The chain joins TRBV5-5 to TRBJ1-5; D gene unclear. The CDR3 has 16 amino acids. Germline CDR1 reads SGHKS; CDR2 reads YYEKEE (reference sequence). Deletions cut 1 base from V and 0 bases from J, with 11 bases between.

V is TRBV9 and J is TRBJ2-4; 13 bases line up with TRBD2. This CDR3 spans 15 amino acids. J was trimmed by 9 bases and V by 0 bases; bases with no gene match: 3. Germline values: CDR1 SGDLS, CDR2 YYNGEE. The CDR3 spells CASSVGGLAGSIQYF. The CDR3 region has the DNA TGTGCCAGCAGCGTAGGGGGACTAGCGGGAAGCATTCAGTACTTC.

The CDR3, as DNA: TGCGCCAGCAGCTTGGGTGGCACAGATACGCAGTATTTT. This sequence encodes CASSLGGTDTQYF. J is TRBJ2-3 and V is TRBV5-1, with D uncertain. Germline V gene sequence: CDR1 SGHRS, CDR2 YFSETQ. CDR3 length: 13 amino acids. V lost 0 bases and J lost 1, with 3 bases in between.

J is TRBJ2-7 and V is TRBV12-1; TRBD2 reflects the table's D call only, with no check against the DNA. TRBV12-1 is flagged as a pseudogene. The CDR3 consists of 16 residues. The chain's CDR3 is CASSFEREGLSYEQYF. CDR3 nucleotides: TGTGCCAGCAGCTTTGAGCGGGAGGGGCTCTCCTACGAGCAGTACTTC.

This chain links TRBV2 with TRBJ2-3; D possibly uses TRBD1 or TRBD2 (5 bases each). The germline V gene encodes CDR1 SNHLY and CDR2 FYNNEI. V was cut by 7 bases and J by 0 bases, with 11 bases left in between. The CDR3 totals 14 residues. The CDR3 loop is CASNRGPSTDTQYF. Here the CDR3 DNA reads TGTGCCAGCAACCGGGGCCCGAGCACAGATACGCAGTATTTT.

The chain is built from TRBV11-3 and TRBJ2-3; TRBD2 agrees at 11 bases. The CDR3 covers 17 residues. Trimming took 2 bases from V and 0 from J; bases not matched to a gene: 4. The germline V gene encodes CDR1 SGHNT and CDR2 YENEEA. Here the CDR3 reads CASSLRTSGRSTDTQYF. The CDR3, as DNA: TGTGCCAGCAGCTTAAGGACTAGCGGGCGGAGCACAGATACGCAGTATTTT.

The chain employs TRBV30 and TRBJ2-3, with a tentative D call TRBD2 (5 bases). This CDR3 region has 13 residues. The germline V gene has CDR1 GTSNPN and CDR2 SVGIG (reference sequence). With 3 bases removed from V and 3 bases from J, the gap between germline ends came to 10 bases. This CDR3 reads CAWSKGGTDTQYF. CDR3 DNA sequence: TGTGCCTGGAGCAAGGGCGGGACAGATACGCAGTATTTT.

V and J are TRBV4-1 and TRBJ1-1; unclear D gene. CDR3 length: 13 amino acids. Germline-derived CDR1 and CDR2 are MGHRA and YSYEKL. V was trimmed by 1 base and J by 4 bases, leaving 7 bases between them. For the CDR3, the DNA is TGCGCCAGCAGCCAAGTCTCCAGCACTGAAGCTTTCTTT. Its protein product is CASSQVSSTEAFF.

The chain has TRBV6-1 and TRBJ2-7, with 8 positions matching TRBD1. With 2 bases clipped from V and 4 bases from J, the junction kept 7 bases outside the gene matches. Per germline, CDR1 MNHNS and CDR2 SASEGT. The CDR3 totals 15 residues. CDR3 DNA sequence: TGTGCCAGCAGTGAAACGGCCAGGGGGCTTTACGAGCAGTACTTC. Protein sequence: CASSETARGLYEQYF.

The chain couples TRBV27 to TRBJ2-3, with no clear D. Germline V lookup: CDR1 MNHEY, CDR2 SMNVEV (reference sequence). V was trimmed by 2 bases and J by 3 bases, leaving 0 bases between them. The CDR3 loop spans 11 amino acids. The CDR3 region is CASSLTDTQYF. The CDR3 DNA is TGTGCCAGCAGTTTAACAGATACGCAGTATTTT.